A single sample is the source of the 23 T cell receptor beta chains below, sequenced in a study of beta chain features in type 1 diabetes. As every portion of the isolated RNA was reverse transcribed, the sequencing read expressed TCRB transcripts. The table came from immunoSEQ multiplex PCR; TCRdb's copy has only in-frame clones and leaves some out. The repertoire has tens of thousands of clones, roughly 30% of them found once; the top ten carry about 0.48%. Sequencing used stem cell memory CD4+ T cells from blood. The receptors originated from a woman between 18 and 30 years old in good health.

The rearrangement uses TRBV9 and TRBJ2-1; tentatively, D is TRBD1 (6 bases). With 3 bases removed from V and 6 bases from J, the gap between germline ends came to 7 bases. This CDR3 is 12 amino acids long. Germline lookup yields CDR1 SGDLS and CDR2 YYNGEE. The CDR3, as DNA: TGTGCCAGCAGCGCACAGGGCAATGAGCAGTTCTTC. This codes for CASSAQGNEQFF. The full variable domain, its missing parts supplied by reference TRBV9 and TRBJ2-1, is DSGVTQTPKHLITATGQRVTLRCSPRSGDLSVYWYQQSLDQGLQFLIQYYNGEERAKGNILERFSAQQFPDLHSELNLSSLELGDSALYFCASSAQGNEQFFGPGTRLTVL.

V is TRBV2 and J is TRBJ2-5; perhaps TRBD1 as D (5 bases). The V end was cut by 4 bases, the J end by 6 bases, with 18 bases between. The length of the CDR3 is 15 residues. The V gene's germline CDR1 is SNHLY and CDR2 FYNNEI. The CDR3 DNA reads as TGTGCCAGCAGTGGAGTCGGACATCCAGGGCAGACCCAGTACTTC. Translating it yields CASSGVGHPGQTQYF. Together with reference TRBV2 and TRBJ2-5, the CDR3 gives the full variable domain: EPEVTQTPSHQVTQMGQEVILRCVPISNHLYFYWYRQILGQKVEFLVSFYNNEISEKSEIFDDQFSVERPDGSNFTLKIRSTKLEDSAMYFCASSGVGHPGQTQYFGPGTRLLVL.

This chain connects TRBV19 to TRBJ2-7; 7 nucleotides match TRBD2. The germline V gene encodes CDR1 LNHDA and CDR2 SQIVND (reference sequence). J was trimmed by 5 bases and V by 10 bases; bases with no gene match: 11. The CDR3 is made up of 13 amino acids. The DNA of the CDR3 is TGTGCCACTCGAGCGGGGACCTCAGACGAGCAGTACTTC. This translates into CATRAGTSDEQYF.

This clone was seen a handful of times. The V call is TRBV7-2, the J call TRBJ2-1, with 8 bases aligning to TRBD1. Germline V gene lookup returns CDR1 SGHTA and CDR2 FQGNSA. The length of the CDR3 is 12 residues. J was trimmed by 10 bases and V by 6 bases; bases with no gene match: 5. CDR3 sequence: CASRTDRGEQFF. CDR3 nucleotide sequence: TGTGCCAGCAGAACCGACAGGGGAGAGCAGTTCTTC. The entire variable domain, with the rest obtained from reference TRBV7-2 and TRBJ2-1, is as follows: GAGVSQSPSNKVTEKGKDVELRCDPISGHTALYWYRQSLGQGLEFLIYFQGNSAPDKSGLPSDRFSAERTGGSVSTLTIQRTQQEDSAVYLCASRTDRGEQFFGPGTRLTVL.

V is TRBV5-1 and J is TRBJ1-5; TRBD1 matches 7 bases. Germline CDR1 reads SGHRS; CDR2 reads YFSETQ. This CDR3 is 14 amino acids long. After removal of 5 bases from V and 1 base from J, the junction contained 3 bases not matched to a gene. The CDR3 nucleotides are TGCGCCAGCAGTACAGGGGTGAGCAATCAGCCCCAGCATTTT. Its translation is CASSTGVSNQPQHF.

This chain joins TRBV11-2 and TRBJ2-7; 14 bases are a match to TRBD2. This CDR3 is 17 amino acids long. From germline, CDR1 is SGHAT and CDR2 FQNNGV. V lost 4 bases and J lost 9; bases outside the gene matches: 14. The DNA of the CDR3 is TGTGCCAGCAGCTCTTTAGGGACTAGCGGGAGCCGACGGGGGCAGTACTTC. Its translation is CASSSLGTSGSRRGQYF.

The V gene is TRBV5-6, the J gene TRBJ1-2, with 8 nucleotides matching TRBD1. After removal of 4 bases from V and 3 bases from J, the junction contained 5 bases not matched to a gene. Germline V CDR1 and CDR2: SGHDT, YYEEEE. The CDR3 spans 14 residues. The CDR3 DNA reads as TGTGCCAGCAGCCATGGACAGGGAGACTATGGCTACACCTTC. This encodes CASSHGQGDYGYTF.

The CDR3: CASSMMGQQETQYF. Here the CDR3 DNA reads TGTGCCAGTAGTATGATGGGACAGCAAGAGACCCAGTACTTC. The chain has TRBV19 and TRBJ2-5; 7 bases are a match to TRBD1. The germline CDR1 and CDR2 sequences are LNHDA and SQIVND (reference sequence). V dropped 3 bases and J dropped 2; count of bases not matched to a gene: 3. This CDR3 comprises 14 residues.

This clone was recorded once. V gene TRBV19 combines with J gene TRBJ2-4; 7 bases are shared with TRBD2. The germline V gene has CDR1 LNHDA and CDR2 SQIVND (reference sequence). The CDR3 covers 13 residues. The J segment lost 9 bases and the V segment lost 7 bases, leaving 9 bases of the junction unmatched. As DNA, the CDR3 is TGTGCCAGTATTAGGGAGGGAGGCGGCATTCAGTACTTC. It translates to CASIREGGGIQYF. Using reference TRBV19 and TRBJ2-4 for the parts outside the CDR3, the full variable domain is DGGITQSPKYLFRKEGQNVTLSCEQNLNHDAMYWYRQDPGQGLRLIYYSQIVNDFQKGDIAEGYSVSREKKESFPLTVTSAQKNPTAFYLCASIREGGGIQYFGAGTRLSVL.

As for this clone: A read error may produce the germline difference seen at one junction end. The J gene is TRBJ2-5, the V gene TRBV7-3; D is perhaps TRBD1 (6 bases). Germline CDR1 SGHTA, CDR2 FQGTGA. There are 15 residues in the CDR3. CDR3 nucleotide sequence: TGTGCCAGCAGCTTAAACCGGCAGGGGAAAGAGGCCCAGTACTTC. Protein sequence: CASSLNRQGKEAQYF.

This clone turned up a few times. The V call is TRBV7-2, the J call TRBJ2-5, with TRBD2 matching 9 bases. CDR3 size: 16 residues. Germline CDR1 and CDR2: SGHTA and FQGNSA. V was pared by 5 bases and J by 2 bases, with 9 bases of the junction left unmatched. CDR3 residues: CASSPLRGGVQETQYF. The CDR3 coding sequence is TGTGCCAGCAGCCCCTTGCGGGGGGGGGTACAAGAGACCCAGTACTTC.

J is TRBJ1-1 and V is TRBV6-5; D remains unclear. This CDR3 spans 13 amino acids. Deletions cut 5 bases from V and 0 bases from J, with 7 bases between. From germline, CDR1 is MNHEY and CDR2 SVGAGI. The CDR3: CASSLTVNTEAFF. CDR3 DNA sequence: TGTGCCAGCAGTCTAACAGTGAACACTGAAGCTTTCTTT.

This rearrangement joins TRBV19 to TRBJ2-1; D not certain. V lost 3 bases and J lost 6, with 9 bases in between. The CDR3 has 13 amino acids. Germline CDR1 LNHDA, CDR2 SQIVND (reference sequence). The CDR3 here is CASSIEAPNEQFF. The CDR3, as DNA: TGTGCCAGTAGTATCGAAGCCCCCAATGAGCAGTTCTTC.

This clone was detected a few times. The chain recombines TRBV5-1 with TRBJ1-1, with D perhaps TRBD1 (5 bases). V lost 0 bases and J lost 0, with 9 bases in between. Germline V gene sequence: CDR1 SGHRS, CDR2 YFSETQ. This CDR3 is built from 15 residues. The CDR3 nucleotides read TGCGCCAGCAGCTTGGTGCCGGGGGTGAACACTGAAGCTTTCTTT. This gives the protein CASSLVPGVNTEAFF.

V usage is TRBV5-1 and J usage is TRBJ2-7, with D possibly being TRBD1 (6 bases). The CDR3 contains 11 residues. V lost 5 bases and J lost 7, with 10 bases in between. The germline V gene has CDR1 SGHRS and CDR2 YFSETQ. CDR3 protein: CASSSTGEQYF. The CDR3 DNA follows: TGCGCCAGCAGTTCCACAGGGGAGCAGTACTTC.

This rearrangement joins TRBV15 to TRBJ2-7; D is undetermined. Germline CDR1 is LNHNV and CDR2 is YYDKDF (reference sequence). Trimming cost V 0 bases and J 4 bases, with 10 bases left between them. This CDR3 contains 14 residues. The CDR3 coding sequence is TGTGCCACCAGCAGAGATAGAGGCCAGTACGAGCAGTACTTC. Protein product: CATSRDRGQYEQYF.

This clone was seen only a few times. The rearrangement links TRBV11-2 to TRBJ2-5; 11 bases are a match to TRBD2. CDR3 length: 16 amino acids. With 6 bases clipped from V and 4 bases from J, the junction kept 10 bases outside the gene matches. Germline V lookup: CDR1 SGHAT, CDR2 FQNNGV. The CDR3 DNA sequence: TGTGCCAGCAGGCCCCCCGGACTAGCGGGTTCAGAGACCCAGTACTTC. It translates to CASRPPGLAGSETQYF.

This clone showed up just a few times. This rearrangement joins TRBV30 to TRBJ2-1, with D hard to call. The V end lost 5 bases, the J end lost 3 bases, and 5 bases lay between the germline ends. CDR1 is GTSNPN, CDR2 SVGIG, per germline (reference sequence). This CDR3 contains 11 residues. This CDR3 is CAWLLYNEQFF. The CDR3 nucleotides are TGTGCCTGGTTACTCTACAATGAGCAGTTCTTC.

The rearrangement links TRBV7-3 to TRBJ2-1; 9 bases match TRBD2. The CDR3 length is 15 residues. V gave up 2 bases and J gave up 7 bases; unmatched junction bases: 6. CDR1 is SGHTA and CDR2 is FQGTGA in the germline V gene. The CDR3 protein is CASSLGASGINEQFF. The CDR3, as DNA: TGTGCCAGCAGCTTAGGGGCTAGCGGGATTAATGAGCAGTTCTTC.

The genes are TRBV18 and TRBJ2-1, with a possible D match to TRBD2 (5 bases). Germline V gene lookup returns CDR1 KGHSH and CDR2 LQKENI. The CDR3 totals 13 residues. V lost 2 bases and J 9 bases, leaving 11 bases between the germline ends. This CDR3 reads CASSPSSGSEQFF. The CDR3 DNA sequence: TGTGCCAGCTCACCATCTTCGGGAAGTGAGCAGTTCTTC.

This clone was observed a few times. V and J are TRBV7-9 and TRBJ2-5; 12 nucleotides agree with TRBD1. Germline-derived CDR1 and CDR2 are SEHNR and FQNEAQ (reference sequence). The junction had 6 bases not matched to a gene; V was cut back by 6 bases and J by 4 bases. The CDR3 is 15 amino acids. CDR3 sequence: CASRSGTGGAETQYF. For the CDR3, the DNA is TGTGCCAGCAGGTCCGGGACAGGGGGCGCAGAGACCCAGTACTTC.

The chain combines TRBV18 with TRBJ1-5; D ambiguous. This CDR3 spans 16 amino acids. V shed 6 bases and J shed 1 base, with 16 bases lying between them. The germline V gene has CDR1 KGHSH and CDR2 LQKENI. CDR3 DNA sequence: TGTGCCAGCTCGTCCCAGACCATAGCAAGCAATCAGCCCCAGCATTTT. Its translation is CASSSQTIASNQPQHF. The full variable domain, its missing parts supplied by reference TRBV18 and TRBJ1-5, is NAGVMQNPRHLVRRRGQEARLRCSPMKGHSHVYWYRQLPEEGLKFMVYLQKENIIDESGMPKERFSAEFPKEGPSILRIQQVVRGDSAAYFCASSSQTIASNQPQHFGDGTRLSIL.

The gene calls are TRBV4-1 and TRBJ2-1, with D maybe TRBD2 (6 bases). With 4 bases removed from V and 2 bases from J, the gap between germline ends came to 15 bases. The CDR3 sequence is 16 residues long. Germline lookup yields CDR1 MGHRA and CDR2 YSYEKL. The CDR3 spells CASSPSLAETYNEQFF. The CDR3 DNA reads as TGCGCCAGCAGCCCCTCACTAGCTGAGACCTACAATGAGCAGTTCTTC.